Detailed here is one T cell receptor (beta chain). Its recognized antigen is unknown. The record has no base qualities; no much larger clone is one base away. Trimming leaves V shorter by 4 bases and J shorter by 9 bases, with the junction holding 7 bases beyond the gene matches. From the cysteine up to the phenylalanine, the CDR3 has a length of 16 residues. Kept here is only the CDR3 DNA, which spans 48 bases and is read in frame from base 1. CDR1 MNHEY and CDR2 SVGAGI were looked up in the germline V gene. The sample comes from a study of blood T cell repertoires in COVID-19 (dated by TCRdb to the early 2020s). With respect to the entire study: The collaborator samples originated in the United States, Italy and Spain and spanned the acute and convalescent phases of COVID-19. The material from the prospective study consisted of cDNA or gDNA derived from T cells, B-cell-depleted T cells, or PBMCs. The dataset comprised deeply sampled blood TCRbeta repertoires from subjects exposed to, actively infected with, or recovered from COVID-19. The repertoires were made available in a free public database intended to serve as a resource for research on the immune response to SARS-CoV-2. The samples were drawn from the first 160 participants of the ongoing ImmuneRACE study and from 1,254 subjects provided by 6 global collaborators. The sample metadata nearly always contained a de-identified subject ID, COVID-19 status, age in years and sex. Where available, HLA class I and class II types were taken from metadata supplied by the sample provider and were not determined by assay-based typing.

TCRbeta CDR3 regions were amplified from genomic DNA using the immunoSEQ Assay, a bias-controlled multiplex PCR. For the original study's pipeline: Nucleated cell counts per sample were estimated from amplification of reference gene primers within the assay. Sequence reads were collapsed and filtered to measure the absolute abundance of every unique TCRbeta CDR3 rearrangement. For each sample, productive Simpson clonality was calculated by taking the square root of Simpson's diversity index across productive rearrangements. TCRdb re-hosts the immuneACCESS table, in-frame sequences only. Its copies lack some clones; in the studies checked, an unresolved V gene accounts for under half of them, and the cause for the rest is not known. V and J calls and clone size are copied from that table; D and trimming were computed from the DNA. The sample table lists roughly 140,000 clones, approximately 80% of them with a count of one. Together, the top ten hold more than 4% of the sample.

Broad study findings and their caveats: Clinical and demographic metadata were provided uncurated, with the amount varying by source and participant.

Each collaborating institution followed its own protocols to collect whole blood in K2EDTA tubes. Collaborator samples were shipped for TCRbeta analysis as frozen whole blood, isolated PBMCs, or DNA extracted from either sample type. The chain employs TRBV6-5 and TRBJ2-1, and TRBD2 aligns with 15 junction nucleotides. Specimen: peripheral blood. The sequence derives from a woman aged 50 to 60 with acute or convalescent COVID-19. The CDR3 amino acid sequence is: CASSSWTSGGASEQFF. The nucleotide sequence is given as TGTGCCAGCAGTTCCTGGACTAGCGGGGGGGCAAGTGAGCAGTTCTTC.